This is a list of T cell receptor beta chains from one sample in a study of graft-versus-host responses after intestinal transplantation. Their antigens are not known. Using immunoSEQ multiplex PCR, the repertoire was profiled, and TCRdb retains in-frame clones only, with some absent. This table has about 26,000 clones, roughly 82% appearing once. Sequences were derived from unstimulated CD4+ T cells sorted from spleen or lymph node cells, sampled before intestinal transplant. The receptors were sampled from a human donor who received an intestinal transplant. CDR3s include the opening cysteine and the closing phenylalanine or tryptophan. D genes are given only for firm matches. Not all rows give a size; the values are once, few, many and, for expanded clones, a class.

d_gene: TRBD1
j_gene: TRBJ1-5
v_gene: TRBV6-1
abundance: .
CDR3nt: TGTGCCAGCAGGGGACAGAACAATCAGCCCCAGCATTTT
CDR3aa: CASRGQNNQPQHF

d_gene: .
j_gene: TRBJ1-2
v_gene: TRBV28
abundance: .
CDR3nt: TGTGCCAGCAGTTTAAGAGGTTTCTTCTATGGCTACACCTTC
CDR3aa: CASSLRGFFYGYTF

d_gene: .
j_gene: TRBJ1-2
v_gene: TRBV6-5
abundance: .
CDR3nt: TGTGCCAGCAGTGAGAGTAACTACGGCTACACCTTC
CDR3aa: CASSESNYGYTF

d_gene: .
j_gene: TRBJ2-5
v_gene: TRBV5-6
abundance: .
CDR3nt: TGTGCCAGCAGCTTGGACGTAGGGGAGAAGACCCAGTACTTC
CDR3aa: CASSLDVGEKTQYF

d_gene: TRBD2
j_gene: TRBJ2-7
v_gene: TRBV7-9
abundance: .
CDR3nt: TGTGCCAGCAGCTTGGCGGGAGCCCCCTACGAGCAGTACTTC
CDR3aa: CASSLAGAPYEQYF

d_gene: TRBD2
j_gene: TRBJ2-7
v_gene: TRBV2
abundance: .
CDR3nt: TGTGCCAGCAGTCCCTGGACTAGCAGATCCTACGAGCAGTACTTC
CDR3aa: CASSPWTSRSYEQYF

d_gene: TRBD2
j_gene: TRBJ2-2
v_gene: TRBV5-1
abundance: .
CDR3nt: TGCGCCAGCCGTGCGGGGGGGCCGAACACCGGGGAGCTGTTTTTT
CDR3aa: CASRAGGPNTGELFF

d_gene: TRBD1
j_gene: TRBJ1-1
v_gene: TRBV27
abundance: .
CDR3nt: TGTGCCAGCAGTCGATACAGGGGGCGCCTAACTGAAGCTTTCTTT
CDR3aa: CASSRYRGRLTEAFF

d_gene: .
j_gene: TRBJ1-1
v_gene: TRBV7-6
abundance: .
CDR3nt: TGTGCCAGCAGCTTCACGGGGGCGAACACTGAAGCTTTCTTT
CDR3aa: CASSFTGANTEAFF

d_gene: .
j_gene: TRBJ1-2
v_gene: TRBV6-5
abundance: .
CDR3nt: TGTGCCAGCAGTTACGGGAACTATGGCTACACCTTC
CDR3aa: CASSYGNYGYTF

d_gene: .
j_gene: TRBJ2-2
v_gene: TRBV6-6
abundance: .
CDR3nt: TGTGCCAGCAGAGACGACACCGGGGAGCTGTTTTTT
CDR3aa: CASRDDTGELFF

d_gene: .
j_gene: TRBJ2-2
v_gene: TRBV5-1
abundance: .
CDR3nt: TGCGCCAGCAGCTTGAACAGTCAGGTGATCGGGGAGCTGTTTTTT
CDR3aa: CASSLNSQVIGELFF

d_gene: .
j_gene: TRBJ2-5
v_gene: TRBV15
abundance: .
CDR3nt: TGTGCCACCAGCAGAGACGCGTACCAAGAGACCCAGTACTTC
CDR3aa: CATSRDAYQETQYF

d_gene: .
j_gene: TRBJ2-2
v_gene: TRBV7-3
abundance: once
CDR3nt: TGTGCCAGCAGCTTACTTCCTAGCGGGGAGCTGTTTTTT
CDR3aa: CASSLLPSGELFF

d_gene: .
j_gene: TRBJ2-3
v_gene: TRBV7-2
abundance: .
CDR3nt: TGTGCCAGCAGCTTAGAGGGGACTAGCACAGATACGCAGTATTTT
CDR3aa: CASSLEGTSTDTQYF

d_gene: .
j_gene: TRBJ1-5
v_gene: TRBV6-5
abundance: .
CDR3nt: TGTGCCAGCTCCCCCTGGGGAGGGAATAATCAGCCCCAGCATTTT
CDR3aa: CASSPWGGNNQPQHF

d_gene: .
j_gene: TRBJ1-4
v_gene: TRBV5-6
abundance: .
CDR3nt: TGTGCCAGCAGCTGGGGACGGCGGGGGAATGAAAAACTGTTTTTT
CDR3aa: CASSWGRRGNEKLFF

d_gene: .
j_gene: TRBJ2-7
v_gene: TRBV29-1
abundance: .
CDR3nt: TGCAGCGTTGAAGATCCCGGACGGGCCTACGAGCAGTACTTC
CDR3aa: CSVEDPGRAYEQYF

d_gene: TRBD1
j_gene: TRBJ2-3
v_gene: TRBV2
abundance: .
CDR3nt: TGTGCCAGCAGTGGGGACAGGGGGCGCCTAGATACGCAGTATTTT
CDR3aa: CASSGDRGRLDTQYF

d_gene: TRBD1
j_gene: TRBJ2-1
v_gene: TRBV2
abundance: .
CDR3nt: TGTGCCAGAAAAACCCGAACGACAGGGGCATTACACAATGAGCAGTTCTTC
CDR3aa: CARKTRTTGALHNEQFF

d_gene: TRBD1
j_gene: TRBJ2-3
v_gene: TRBV6-5
abundance: .
CDR3nt: TGTGCCAGCAGTTACGTCCAGGGGGTTGTCACAGATACGCAGTATTTT
CDR3aa: CASSYVQGVVTDTQYF

d_gene: TRBD1
j_gene: TRBJ1-4
v_gene: TRBV5-1
abundance: .
CDR3nt: TGCGCCAGCAGCTTGGGGTGGACAGGGGAAGAAAAACTGTTTTTT
CDR3aa: CASSLGWTGEEKLFF

d_gene: TRBD1
j_gene: TRBJ2-4
v_gene: TRBV4-1
abundance: .
CDR3nt: TGCGCCAGCAGCCAACACCTCCGAGGGGGACAGGGGAGCGTTAAGGACATTCAGTACTTC
CDR3aa: CASSQHLRGGQGSVKDIQYF

d_gene: TRBD1
j_gene: TRBJ1-2
v_gene: TRBV5-1
abundance: .
CDR3nt: TGCGCCAGCAGCTTGGACAGGGGGTTCTATGGCTACACCTTC
CDR3aa: CASSLDRGFYGYTF

d_gene: TRBD2
j_gene: TRBJ2-1
v_gene: TRBV12-5
abundance: .
CDR3nt: TGTGCTAGTGGTTTGGTACTAGGGACTAGCGGGAGACAGAATGAGCAGTTCTTC
CDR3aa: CASGLVLGTSGRQNEQFF

d_gene: TRBD2
j_gene: TRBJ2-7
v_gene: TRBV9
abundance: .
CDR3nt: TGTGCCAGCAGCGGACTAGCGGGCTACGAGCAGTACTTC
CDR3aa: CASSGLAGYEQYF

d_gene: TRBD2
j_gene: TRBJ2-7
v_gene: TRBV5-1
abundance: .
CDR3nt: TGCGCCAGCAGCAAGGGACTAGGTCCCTACGAGCAGTACTTC
CDR3aa: CASSKGLGPYEQYF

d_gene: .
j_gene: TRBJ2-3
v_gene: TRBV19
abundance: .
CDR3nt: TGTGCCAGTAGTATAGGGCCGAGCACAGATACGCAGTATTTT
CDR3aa: CASSIGPSTDTQYF

d_gene: TRBD1
j_gene: TRBJ2-1
v_gene: TRBV5-1
abundance: .
CDR3nt: TGCGCCAGCCGCACGACAGGGGGCACATTCAATGAGCAGTTCTTC
CDR3aa: CASRTTGGTFNEQFF